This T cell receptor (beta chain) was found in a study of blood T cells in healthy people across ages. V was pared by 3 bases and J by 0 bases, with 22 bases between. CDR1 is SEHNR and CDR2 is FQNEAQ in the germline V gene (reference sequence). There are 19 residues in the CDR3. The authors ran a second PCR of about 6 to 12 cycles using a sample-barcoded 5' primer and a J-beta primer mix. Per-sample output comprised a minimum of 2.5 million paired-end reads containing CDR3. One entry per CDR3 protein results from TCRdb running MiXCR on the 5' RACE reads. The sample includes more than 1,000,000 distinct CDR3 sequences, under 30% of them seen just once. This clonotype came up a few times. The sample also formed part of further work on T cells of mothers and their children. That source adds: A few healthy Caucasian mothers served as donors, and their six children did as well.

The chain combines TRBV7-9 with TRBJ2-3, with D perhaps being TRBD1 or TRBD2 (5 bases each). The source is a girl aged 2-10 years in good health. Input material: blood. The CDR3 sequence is CASSLGGARQRASTDTQYF. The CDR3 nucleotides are TGTGCCAGCAGCTTGGGTGGGGCCCGACAGAGGGCTAGCACAGATACGCAGTATTTT.